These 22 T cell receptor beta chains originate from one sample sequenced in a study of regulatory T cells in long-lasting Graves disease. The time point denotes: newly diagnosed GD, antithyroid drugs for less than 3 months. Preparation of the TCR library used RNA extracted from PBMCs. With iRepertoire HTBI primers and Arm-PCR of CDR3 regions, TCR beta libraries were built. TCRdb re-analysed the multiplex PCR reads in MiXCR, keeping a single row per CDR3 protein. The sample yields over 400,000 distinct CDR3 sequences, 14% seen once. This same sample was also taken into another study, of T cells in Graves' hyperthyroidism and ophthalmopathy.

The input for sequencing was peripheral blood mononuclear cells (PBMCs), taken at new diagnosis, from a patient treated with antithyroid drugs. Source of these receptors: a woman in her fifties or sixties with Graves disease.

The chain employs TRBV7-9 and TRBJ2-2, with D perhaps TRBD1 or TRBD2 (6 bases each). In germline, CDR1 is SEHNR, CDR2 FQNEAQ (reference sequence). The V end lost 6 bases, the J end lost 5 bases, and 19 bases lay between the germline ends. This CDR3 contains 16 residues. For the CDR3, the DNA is TGTGCCAGCAGTCCACAGGGAAGGGCGGGGACCGGGGAGCTGTTTTTT. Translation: CASSPQGRAGTGELFF.

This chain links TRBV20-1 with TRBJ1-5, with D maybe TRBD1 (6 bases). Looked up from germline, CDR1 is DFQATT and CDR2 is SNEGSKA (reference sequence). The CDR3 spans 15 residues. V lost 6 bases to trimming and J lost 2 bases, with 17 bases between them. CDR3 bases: TGCAGTGCCCTAGCTACAGGGACGGGCAATCAGCCCCAGCATTTT. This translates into CSALATGTGNQPQHF.

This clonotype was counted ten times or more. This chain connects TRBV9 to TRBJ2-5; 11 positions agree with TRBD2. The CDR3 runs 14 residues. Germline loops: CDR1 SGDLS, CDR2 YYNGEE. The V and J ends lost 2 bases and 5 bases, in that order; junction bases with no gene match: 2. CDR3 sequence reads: CASSVSGGGETQYF. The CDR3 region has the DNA TGTGCCAGCAGCGTTAGCGGGGGGGGGGAGACCCAGTACTTC.

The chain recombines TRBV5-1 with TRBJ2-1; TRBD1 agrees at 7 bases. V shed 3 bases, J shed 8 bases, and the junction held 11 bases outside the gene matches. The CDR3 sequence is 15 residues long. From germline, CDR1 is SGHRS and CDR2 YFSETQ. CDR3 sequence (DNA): TGCGCCAGCAGCTGGACAGGTTCCGATCTGGATGAGCAGTTCTTC. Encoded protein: CASSWTGSDLDEQFF.

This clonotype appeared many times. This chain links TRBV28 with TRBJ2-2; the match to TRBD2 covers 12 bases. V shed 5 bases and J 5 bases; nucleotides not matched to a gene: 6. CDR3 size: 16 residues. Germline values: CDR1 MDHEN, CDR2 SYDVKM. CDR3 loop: CASSLPSGRVTGELFF. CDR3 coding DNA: TGTGCCAGCAGTCTACCTAGCGGGAGGGTGACCGGGGAGCTGTTTTTT.

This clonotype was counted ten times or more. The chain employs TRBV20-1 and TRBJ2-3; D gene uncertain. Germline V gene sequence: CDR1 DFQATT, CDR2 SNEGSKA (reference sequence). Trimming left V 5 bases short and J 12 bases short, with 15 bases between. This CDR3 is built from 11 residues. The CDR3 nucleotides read TGCAGTGCTCGCCCGGGCAGATCACAGTATTTT. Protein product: CSARPGRSQYF.

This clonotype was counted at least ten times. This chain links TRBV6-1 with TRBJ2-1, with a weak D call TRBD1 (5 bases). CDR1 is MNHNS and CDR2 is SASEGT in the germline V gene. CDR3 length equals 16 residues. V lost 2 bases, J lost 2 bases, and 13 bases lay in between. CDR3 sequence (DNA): TGTGCCAGCAGTGAACAGCCAGGGTGGGCCTACAATGAGCAGTTCTTC. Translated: CASSEQPGWAYNEQFF.

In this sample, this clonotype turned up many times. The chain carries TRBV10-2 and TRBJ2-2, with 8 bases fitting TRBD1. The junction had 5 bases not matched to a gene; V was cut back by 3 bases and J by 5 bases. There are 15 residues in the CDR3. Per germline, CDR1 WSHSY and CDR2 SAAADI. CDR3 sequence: CASSEPYRGTGELFF. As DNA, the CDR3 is TGCGCCAGCAGTGAACCTTACAGGGGGACCGGGGAGCTGTTTTTT.

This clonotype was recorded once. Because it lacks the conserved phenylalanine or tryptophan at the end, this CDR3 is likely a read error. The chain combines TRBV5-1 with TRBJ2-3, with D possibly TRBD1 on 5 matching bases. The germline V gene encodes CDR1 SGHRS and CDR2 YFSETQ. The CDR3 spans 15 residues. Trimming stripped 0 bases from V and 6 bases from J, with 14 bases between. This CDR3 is CASSLVTGAPDTQYL. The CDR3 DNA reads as TGCGCCAGCAGCTTGGTTACTGGGGCACCGGATACGCAGTATCTT.

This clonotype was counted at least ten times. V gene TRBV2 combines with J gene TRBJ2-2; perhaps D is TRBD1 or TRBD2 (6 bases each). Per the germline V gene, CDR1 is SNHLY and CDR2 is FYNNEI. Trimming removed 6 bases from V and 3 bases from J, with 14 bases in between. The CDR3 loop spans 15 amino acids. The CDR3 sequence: CASREQGLDTGELFF. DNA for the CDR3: TGTGCCAGCAGGGAACAGGGACTTGACACCGGGGAGCTGTTTTTT.

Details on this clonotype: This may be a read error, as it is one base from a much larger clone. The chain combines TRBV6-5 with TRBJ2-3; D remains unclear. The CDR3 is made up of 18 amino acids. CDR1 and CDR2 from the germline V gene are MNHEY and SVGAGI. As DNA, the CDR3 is TGTGTCAGCAGTTACTCTGCGCCGGGCTTCACTGGCACAGATACGCAGTATTTT. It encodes CVSSYSAPGFTGTDTQYF.

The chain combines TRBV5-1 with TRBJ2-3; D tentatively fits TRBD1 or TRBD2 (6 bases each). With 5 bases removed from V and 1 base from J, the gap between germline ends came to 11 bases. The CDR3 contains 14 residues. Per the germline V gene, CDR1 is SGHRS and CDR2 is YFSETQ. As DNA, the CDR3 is TGCGCCAGCAGAAGAAGGGGGGGCACAGATACGCAGTATTTT. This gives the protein CASRRRGGTDTQYF.

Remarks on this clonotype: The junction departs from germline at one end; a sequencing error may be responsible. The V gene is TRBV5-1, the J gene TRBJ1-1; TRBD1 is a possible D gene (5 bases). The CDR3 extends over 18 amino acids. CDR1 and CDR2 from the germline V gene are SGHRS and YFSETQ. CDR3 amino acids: CASSLPHGATKVDTEAFF. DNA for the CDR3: TGTGCCAGCAGCTTGCCCCATGGGGCAACAAAAGTGGACACTGAAGCTTTCTTT.

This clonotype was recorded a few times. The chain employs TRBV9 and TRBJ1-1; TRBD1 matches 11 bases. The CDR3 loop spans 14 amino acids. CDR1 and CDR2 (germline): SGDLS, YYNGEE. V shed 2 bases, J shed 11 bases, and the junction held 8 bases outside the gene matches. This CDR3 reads CASSVSDRGLSAFF. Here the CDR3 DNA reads TGTGCCAGCAGCGTCTCGGACAGGGGGCTATCGGCTTTCTTT.

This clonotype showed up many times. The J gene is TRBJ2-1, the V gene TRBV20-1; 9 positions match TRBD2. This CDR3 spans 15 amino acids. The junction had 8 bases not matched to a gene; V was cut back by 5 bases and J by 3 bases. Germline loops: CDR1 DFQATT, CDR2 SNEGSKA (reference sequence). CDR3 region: CSAGRLAVDYNEQFF. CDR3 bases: TGCAGTGCTGGAAGACTAGCGGTTGACTACAATGAGCAGTTCTTC.

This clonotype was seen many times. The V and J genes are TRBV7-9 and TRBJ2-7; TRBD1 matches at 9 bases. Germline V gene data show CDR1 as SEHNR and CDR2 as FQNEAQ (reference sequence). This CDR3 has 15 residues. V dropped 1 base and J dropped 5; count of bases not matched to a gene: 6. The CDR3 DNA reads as TGTGCCAGCAGCTTAGTCGGGACAGGGTACAACGAGCAGTACTTC. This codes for CASSLVGTGYNEQYF. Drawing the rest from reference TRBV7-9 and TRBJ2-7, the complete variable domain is DTGVSQNPRHKITKRGQNVTFRCDPISEHNRLYWYRQTLGQGPEFLTYFQNEAQLEKSRLLSDRFSAERPKGSFSTLEIQRTEQGDSAMYLCASSLVGTGYNEQYFGPGTRLTVT.

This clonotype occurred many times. Here the CDR3 DNA reads TGTGCCAGCAGCCCACGCCGCACAGGGGCAGCTAACTATGGCTACACCTTC. Protein sequence: CASSPRRTGAANYGYTF. This chain links TRBV13 with TRBJ1-2, with 7 bases matching TRBD1. The CDR3 consists of 17 residues. With V trimmed by 5 bases and J by 0 bases, 12 bases remained unmatched. Germline V CDR1 and CDR2: PRHDT, FYEKMQ (reference sequence).

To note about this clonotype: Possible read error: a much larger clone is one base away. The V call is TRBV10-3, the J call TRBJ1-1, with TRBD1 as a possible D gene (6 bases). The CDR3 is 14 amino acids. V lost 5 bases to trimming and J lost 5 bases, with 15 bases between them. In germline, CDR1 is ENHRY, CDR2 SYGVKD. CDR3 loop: CAISSYTGRTEAFF. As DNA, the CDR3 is TGTGCCATCAGTTCTTACACAGGGCGGACTGAAGCTTTCTTT.

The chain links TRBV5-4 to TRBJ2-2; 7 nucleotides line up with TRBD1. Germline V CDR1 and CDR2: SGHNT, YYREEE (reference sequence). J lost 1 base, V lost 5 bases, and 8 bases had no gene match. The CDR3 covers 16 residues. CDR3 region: CASRAQGTENTGELFF. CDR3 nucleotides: TGTGCCAGCAGGGCACAGGGGACAGAGAACACCGGGGAGCTGTTTTTT.

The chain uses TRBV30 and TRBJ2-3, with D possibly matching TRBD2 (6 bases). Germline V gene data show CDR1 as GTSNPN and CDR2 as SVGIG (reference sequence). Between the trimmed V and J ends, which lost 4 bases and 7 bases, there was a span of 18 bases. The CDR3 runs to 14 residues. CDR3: CAWTVGNAGNTQYF. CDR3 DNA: TGTGCCTGGACCGTCGGGAATGCGGGAAATACGCAGTATTTT.

Written as DNA, the CDR3 is TGTGCCAGCATCTTGCAGGGAAGTTATAATTCACCCCTCCACTTT. It translates to CASILQGSYNSPLHF. The chain couples TRBV6-1 to TRBJ1-6; perhaps TRBD1 as D (5 bases). The CDR3 is made up of 15 amino acids. The V end lost 7 bases, the J end lost 4 bases, and 14 bases lay between the germline ends. Germline CDR1 reads MNHNS; CDR2 reads SASEGT.

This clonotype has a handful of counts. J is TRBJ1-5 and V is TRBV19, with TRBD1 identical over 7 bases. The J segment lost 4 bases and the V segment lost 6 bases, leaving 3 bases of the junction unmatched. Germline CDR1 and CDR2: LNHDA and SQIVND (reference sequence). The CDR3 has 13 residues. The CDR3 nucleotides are TGTGCCAGTAGGGGACAGAAAAATCAGCCCCAGCATTTT. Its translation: CASRGQKNQPQHF.